Described below is a single T cell receptor beta chain sequence and its context. This clonotype occurred many times. The target of this receptor is not known. No much larger clone is present one base from it, and per-base qualities are unavailable. There are 15 amino acids in the CDR3, from cysteine to phenylalanine inclusive. The DNA shown is the 45-base CDR3, in frame from base 1. From V the trimming removes 5 bases and from J it removes 3 bases, while the gene matches leave 8 bases of the junction unaccounted for. Based on the germline V gene, the CDR1 and CDR2 sequences are SGHDT and YYEEEE. The treatment or condition label, as the study defines it: live attenuated yellow fever vaccine strain. A standard Ficoll-Paque protocol was used to isolate PBMCs from peripheral blood. CD4 and CD8 T-cell fractions were isolated with Dynabeads CD4 and CD8 positive selection kits. TriZol was used to extract RNA from bulk PBMCs, from CD4 and CD8 fractions, and from dextramer-positive and dextramer-negative fractions.

The entry originates in a study of T cells after yellow fever vaccination (dated by TCRdb to about 2019). For the wider study: The SMART-Seq v4 Ultra Low Input RNA kit was used to prepare libraries from fractions with low cell numbers. Bulk PBMC replicates and cell subsets were isolated from blood drawn at multiple timepoints before and after both primary and secondary immunization. Bulk TCR alpha and beta repertoires were sequenced longitudinally to track T-cell clones before and after primary and booster YFV17D yellow fever vaccination. The cohort comprised two healthy male donors, one aged 18 to 30 and one aged 30 to 40 years.

The paper as a whole reports these results and caveats: The secondary T-cell response was weaker than the primary response but faster, peaking on day 5 instead of day 15. A small fraction of clonotypes appeared in both the CD4 and CD8 compartments, likely as a result of convergent recombination. Because the study included only a couple of donors, the extent to which the findings can be generalized is limited. After the booster, most clones that had expanded after primary vaccination were detected again (around 95% of CD4 and more than 85% of CD8), suggesting broad maintenance of memory. Computational filtering was required because FACS-sorted repertoires could contain abundant contaminating clonotypes from the bulk population.

TCRdb shows the sequencer as Illumina NovaSeq 6000. TCR cDNA was synthesized by 5'RACE template switching, which introduced a universal primer site and unique molecular identifiers. Priming of cDNA synthesis was performed from both the TCR alpha and TCR beta constant segments. Library amplification used two PCR steps, and the second PCR step added sample barcodes and sequencing adapters. Sequencing of libraries was done on Illumina HiSeq 2500 (2x100 bp) or NovaSeq (2x150 bp). From the authors' description of their analysis: MIGEC was used to demultiplex reads and collapse the reads into UMI consensus sequences, and MiXCR was used for V(D)J alignment. Using edgeR on replicate PBMC samples, clonotypes were called vaccine-responding if FDR was below 0.01 and the log2 fold change was above 5 up to day 15. Bulk clonotypes were assigned CD4 or CD8 identity according to which sequenced CD4 or CD8 repertoire held them at higher abundance. Clones were called with MiXCR by TCRdb after fastp trimmed the public reads at Q25, and only in-frame beta chains were retained. Rows matching on CDR3 protein sequence are summarized as one entry with the most common DNA and genes. TCRdb's processing, not the authors' own work, is the source of the V and J calls. Across this sample there are 95,000 to 150,000 distinct CDR3 sequences, with over 12% seen only once. The biggest ten clones account for roughly 45% of the sample.

The chain uses TRBV5-6 and TRBJ2-3; TRBD1 matches 8 bases in the middle. The sample in question was CD8+ T cells sorted from PBMCs, obtained 5 days after the yellow fever booster vaccination. The sequence was collected from a young man who received the YFV17D yellow fever vaccine. The CDR3 protein sequence reads: CASRSTGEITDTQYF. The base sequence is TGTGCCAGCAGGTCGACAGGGGAGATAACAGATACGCAGTATTTT.